The entry below gives a single T cell receptor beta chain sequence along with its context. Study processing details: Counts of nucleated cells, estimated from reference gene primer amplification, were obtained. Profiled with immunoSEQ multiplex PCR; TCRdb holds only in-frame clones, not every one. The V and J calls and the clone size are those of that table, but D and trimming were determined from the DNA. Of under 95,000 clones listed, about 87% are singletons. V shed 3 bases and J shed 1 base, with 7 bases lying between them. The germline V gene encodes CDR1 PRHDT and CDR2 FYEKMQ (reference sequence). CDR3 length: 13 residues. The data derive from a study of blood T cell repertoires in COVID-19. About the research overall: The study drew acute and convalescent COVID-19 samples from the United States, Italy and Spain. The cDNA or gDNA used as material had been derived from T cells, B-cell-depleted T cells, or PBMCs.

The sample was peripheral blood. The chain couples TRBV13 to TRBJ2-7, with D hard to call. This TCR was recovered from a woman aged 50 to 60 with acute or convalescent COVID-19. The CDR3 sequence: CASSFYGSYEQYF. In DNA form, the CDR3 reads TGTGCCAGCAGCTTTTACGGGTCCTACGAGCAGTACTTC.